Listed below are T cell receptor beta chains from one sample, sequenced in a study of CD8+CD57+ T cells in acquired aplastic anemia. TCRdb used MiXCR to reprocess the reads, holding one entry per CDR3 protein. The repertoire holds about 160,000 distinct CDR3 sequences, around 45% seen once, with 0.9% to 1.2% in the top ten. Specimen: sorted CD4+, CD8+, or CD8+CD57+ T cells (not recorded which) from PBMCs. The source of these receptors is a human donor in good health. CDR3s include the opening cysteine and the closing phenylalanine or tryptophan. The D gene is left open where the match is weak. Expanded clones are given a class, and other clones once, few, many or no size at all.

>-|TRBV6-5|TRBJ1-1|TRBD1
CASSYVQSGGRYF
TGTGCCAGCAGTTACGTCCAGTCAGGGGGCCGGTACTTT
>many|TRBV18|TRBJ2-5|-
CASSPVQETQYF
TGTGCCAGCTCACCAGTCCAAGAGACCCAGTACTTC
>-|TRBV24-1|TRBJ2-1|-
CATSDGTSRNEQFF
TGTGCCACCAGTGATGGGACGTCGAGGAATGAGCAGTTCTTC
>many|TRBV6-1|TRBJ2-1|TRBD1
CASRDSHNEQFF
TGTGCCAGCCGGGACAGTCACAATGAGCAGTTCTTC
>few|TRBV10-3|TRBJ2-7|-
CAISAAAGDISYEQYF
TGTGCCATCAGTGCAGCCGCGGGGGACATCTCCTACGAGCAGTACTTC
>many|TRBV11-1|TRBJ2-1|TRBD2
CASSLLAGGTDEQFF
TGTGCCAGCAGCTTATTAGCGGGGGGGACCGATGAGCAGTTCTTC
>-|TRBV6-4|TRBJ1-6|-
CASRDTFMSPLHF
TGTGCCAGCCGCGACACATTTATGTCACCCCTCCACTTT
>-|TRBV24-1|TRBJ2-1|-
CATSASLVDNEQFF
TGTGCCACCAGTGCTAGTCTAGTGGACAATGAGCAGTTCTTC
>many|TRBV5-1|TRBJ2-3|-
CASSSSTGTDTQYF
TGCGCCAGCAGCTCCTCAACAGGCACAGATACGCAGTATTTT
>-|TRBV29-1|TRBJ1-3|TRBD1
CSVEGQGVGNTIYF
TGCAGCGTTGAGGGACAGGGGGTCGGAAACACCATATATTTT
>many|TRBV7-9|TRBJ2-1|-
CASSFRNEQFF
TGTGCCAGCAGCTTCAGGAATGAGCAGTTCTTC
>few|TRBV10-3|TRBJ1-1|-
CAISEFEVGTEAFF
TGTGCCATCAGTGAGTTCGAGGTGGGCACTGAAGCTTTCTTT
>-|TRBV10-3|TRBJ2-7|TRBD2
CAISLTSGPYEQYF
TGTGCCATCAGCCTGACTAGCGGGCCCTACGAGCAGTACTTC
>many|TRBV6-2/TRBV6-3|TRBJ1-2|-
CASSYLPIYGYTF
TGTGCCAGCAGTTACCTCCCGATATATGGCTACACCTTC
>few|TRBV18|TRBJ1-6|-
CASSPLPASSYNSPLHF
TGTGCCAGCTCACCCTTACCAGCGAGCTCCTATAATTCACCCCTCCACTTT
>-|TRBV10-3|TRBJ2-5|-
CAISPQRGETQYF
TGTGCCATCAGTCCGCAAAGGGGGGAGACCCAGTACTTC
>-|TRBV7-6|TRBJ1-6|TRBD1
CASTGGTGAFSPLHF
TGTGCCAGCACTGGAGGGACAGGGGCCTTTTCACCCCTCCACTTT
>many|TRBV25-1|TRBJ2-3|TRBD2
CASSDSGRGDTQYF
TGTGCCAGCAGTGATAGCGGGAGAGGAGATACGCAGTATTTT
>few|TRBV15|TRBJ1-6|TRBD1
CATSRGTGSGSPLHF
TGTGCCACCAGCAGAGGGACAGGGTCGGGTTCACCCCTCCACTTT
>-|TRBV4-1|TRBJ2-7|TRBD2
CASSHTGGPTQYF
TGCGCCAGCAGCCATACGGGGGGGCCCACACAGTACTTC
>-|TRBV7-9|TRBJ2-7|-
CASSPTGTHEQYF
TGTGCCAGCAGCCCAACAGGTACCCACGAGCAGTACTTC
>-|TRBV24-1|TRBJ2-2|TRBD1
CATSGTGTGELFF
TGTGCCACCAGTGGGACAGGGACCGGGGAGCTGTTTTTT
>-|TRBV29-1|TRBJ2-7|-
CSVELLGGYEQYF
TGCAGCGTTGAACTACTGGGAGGATACGAGCAGTACTTC
>-|TRBV5-8|TRBJ2-7|-
CASSWNRDEQYF
TGTGCCAGCAGCTGGAACAGGGACGAGCAGTACTTC
>-|TRBV24-1|TRBJ2-3|TRBD1
CATSDLGTASGHTDTQYF
TGTGCCACCAGTGATTTAGGGACAGCAAGCGGACACACAGATACGCAGTATTTT
>many|TRBV20-1|TRBJ1-5|-
CSARRVGQPQHF
TGCAGTGCTCGCAGGGTCGGACAGCCCCAGCATTTT
>-|TRBV11-2|TRBJ1-5|TRBD1
CASSPRSSDRGNQPQHF
TGTGCCAGCAGCCCGAGAAGCTCGGACAGGGGAAATCAGCCCCAGCATTTT
>many|TRBV29-1|TRBJ2-3|TRBD2
CSVEEGREGDTQYF
TGCAGCGTTGAAGAAGGGCGGGAGGGAGATACGCAGTATTTT
>-|TRBV27|TRBJ2-2|-
CASTGTPNTGELFF
TGTGCCAGCACCGGGACTCCGAACACCGGGGAGCTGTTTTTT
>many|TRBV7-9|TRBJ2-7|-
CASGVYEQYF
TGTGCCAGCGGGGTGTACGAGCAGTACTTC
>-|TRBV29-1|TRBJ2-3|-
CSVAGKAQYF
TGCAGCGTGGCAGGAAAGGCGCAGTATTTT
>-|TRBV10-3|TRBJ2-7|-
CAIRDDQGFNEQYF
TGTGCCATCAGGGATGACCAGGGGTTCAACGAGCAGTACTTC
>many|TRBV6-6|TRBJ1-1|-
CASSLGQITEAFF
TGTGCCAGCAGTTTAGGACAGATCACTGAAGCTTTCTTT
>-|TRBV2|TRBJ1-2|-
CASSLQLANYGYTF
TGTGCCAGCAGCCTACAGCTAGCTAACTATGGCTACACCTTC
>-|TRBV5-4|TRBJ2-5|TRBD1
CASSLGGQGRRGTQYF
TGTGCCAGCAGCTTGGGAGGACAGGGCCGGAGAGGGACCCAGTACTTC
>-|TRBV7-7|TRBJ2-1|-
CASSRTSRDSDHEQFF
TGTGCCAGCAGCCGGACCTCGAGGGATTCTGACCATGAGCAGTTCTTC
>many|TRBV3-1|TRBJ2-3|TRBD2
CASSQANSGSDTQYF
TGTGCCAGCAGCCAAGCTAATAGCGGGTCAGATACGCAGTATTTT
>-|TRBV2|TRBJ2-7|-
CASTRGAGFLDEQYF
TGTGCCAGCACTCGAGGGGCAGGGTTTCTCGACGAGCAGTACTTC
>many|TRBV19|TRBJ2-1|TRBD2
CASSGGARNEQFF
TGTGCCAGTAGCGGGGGGGCGCGGAATGAGCAGTTCTTC
>-|TRBV20-1|TRBJ1-1|-
CGALYGGSTEAFF
TGCGGTGCCCTTTACGGGGGTAGCACTGAAGCTTTCTTT
>-|TRBV7-9|TRBJ1-1|-
CASSLIRGTEAFF
TGTGCCAGCAGTTTAATTCGGGGCACTGAAGCTTTCTTT
>-|TRBV7-6|TRBJ2-7|TRBD1
CASSLQGGQDYEQYF
TGTGCCAGCAGCTTACAAGGAGGACAGGACTACGAGCAGTACTTC
>many|TRBV2|TRBJ2-7|-
CASSGFNEQYF
TGTGCCAGCAGTGGGTTTAACGAGCAGTACTTC
>-|TRBV24-1|TRBJ2-2|-
CATSVRGGTGELFF
TGTGCCACCTCGGTCAGAGGGGGAACCGGGGAGCTGTTTTTT
>-|TRBV29-1|TRBJ2-7|-
CSVDGEGVSNEQYF
TGCAGCGTTGATGGGGAGGGGGTGTCGAACGAGCAGTACTTC
>once|TRBV2|TRBJ2-7|-
CASGDPEQHYEQYF
TGTGCCAGCGGGGACCCGGAACAACACTACGAGCAGTACTTC
>-|TRBV2|TRBJ1-3|TRBD1
CASSAGGTGNTIYF
TGTGCCAGCAGTGCAGGGGGCACTGGAAACACCATATATTTT
>-|TRBV5-5|TRBJ2-3|-
CASSLGYSTDTQYF
TGTGCCAGCAGTCTGGGCTATAGCACAGATACGCAGTATTTT
>-|TRBV2|TRBJ2-7|-
CASTTGLIYEQYF
TGTGCCAGCACCACAGGACTTATCTACGAGCAGTACTTC
>-|TRBV27|TRBJ1-5|TRBD1
CASSSTGTVAHQHF
TGTGCCAGCAGTTCGACAGGGACAGTCGCTCATCAGCATTTT
>-|TRBV20-1|TRBJ2-3|TRBD2
CSAPSTLAGGPSDTQYF
TGCAGTGCCCCCTCCACACTAGCGGGGGGGCCTTCGGATACGCAGTATTTT
>-|TRBV7-9|TRBJ1-2|-
CASSLLGGNYGYTF
TGTGCCAGCAGCTTATTGGGGGGTAACTATGGCTACACCTTC
>many|TRBV19|TRBJ2-1|-
CASSIRLTVLSSYNEQFF
TGTGCCAGTAGTATAAGACTGACGGTCCTTAGCTCCTACAATGAGCAGTTCTTC
>-|TRBV5-6|TRBJ1-6|-
CASSAPRADNSPLHF
TGTGCCAGCAGCGCCCCCCGGGCCGATAATTCACCCCTCCACTTT